This T cell receptor beta chain came from a study of cytomegalovirus exposure and HLA in healthy donors. In the study overall: Among the 300 to 500 donors who were genotyped, 81% fell in the genetic ancestry cluster that is associated with self-reported Caucasian donors.

Germline CDR1 and CDR2: MNHNY and SVGAGI (reference sequence). This CDR3 is built from 16 residues. The ends were cut back, 5 bases at V and 2 bases at J, with 19 bases in the middle. Whole-study results and caveats: Sequencing depth across donors, presence/absence analyses assumed, was roughly uniform. Cytomegalovirus association was assigned to around 150 TCR beta chains.

13 Jbeta primers and 60 Vbeta primers were used for the PCR. Source study methods: In a later analysis, of 84 million or so unique beta chains, about 10 million appeared in at least two donors. Profiling relied on immunoSEQ multiplex PCR, and the TCRdb table lists in-frame clones only, not all of them. V, J and clone size reflect that table, while D and trimming were determined from the DNA. The data contain 150,000 or so clones, 65% to 90% of them singletons. Notes on this clone: The antigen is undetermined.

Material for sequencing was PBMCs. V is TRBV6-6 and J is TRBJ2-7; perhaps TRBD2 as D (5 bases). This receptor was obtained from a woman aged 50 to 60 in good health and CMV-seropositive. The CDR3 spells CASSPRAGVHAYEQYF. CDR3 in DNA: TGTGCCAGCAGTCCGAGGGCCGGGGTCCACGCCTACGAGCAGTACTTC.